The 15 T cell receptor beta chains below all came from one sample that was sequenced in a study of OX40 agonist ivuxolimab in advanced cancers. Using immunoSEQ multiplex PCR, the repertoire was profiled, and TCRdb retains in-frame clones only, with some absent. The sample records nearly 85,000 clones, around 86% being singletons. Sequencing used CD4+ or CD8+ T cells sorted from blood, obtained in a trial of the OX40 agonist ivuxolimab. Every receptor here comes from an adult with an advanced solid tumor such as melanoma, head and neck, liver or kidney cancer.

The chain has TRBV27 and TRBJ2-1; 13 bases agree with TRBD2. V shed 3 bases, J shed 5 bases, and the junction held 7 bases outside the gene matches. Germline V gives CDR1 MNHEY, CDR2 SMNVEV (reference sequence). The CDR3 runs 17 residues. DNA of the CDR3: TGTGCCAGCAGTTTCGGTGGGACTAGCGGGGTCGACAATGAGCAGTTCTTC. Translating it yields CASSFGGTSGVDNEQFF.

The chain employs TRBV7-8 and TRBJ1-5; 7 nucleotides agree with TRBD1. The CDR3 spans 14 residues. V lost 4 bases to trimming and J lost 6 bases; unmatched junction nucleotides: 6. The germline V gene encodes CDR1 SGHVS and CDR2 FQNEAQ. This CDR3 reads CASSYDRVAQPQHF. The CDR3 DNA is TGTGCCAGCAGCTATGACAGGGTGGCTCAGCCCCAGCATTTT.

The V call is TRBV6-4, the J call TRBJ1-2; 7 nucleotides align to TRBD1. The V gene's germline CDR1 is MRHNA and CDR2 SNTAGT. The CDR3 is made up of 15 amino acids. Losses at the gene ends were 5 bases for V and 4 bases for J; bases not matched to a gene: 10. The DNA of the CDR3 is TGTGCCAGCAGTCTAATTAGACAGGGATTCTATGGCTACACCTTC. Translation gives CASSLIRQGFYGYTF.

This clone appeared a few times. The V and J genes are TRBV2 and TRBJ1-2; D uncertain. The CDR3 runs 13 residues. V gave up 4 bases and J gave up 5 bases, with 11 bases separating them. Germline V gives CDR1 SNHLY, CDR2 FYNNEI. As DNA, the CDR3 is TGTGCCAGCAGTGCGGGGAGAGGGTATGGCTACACCTTC. Residues: CASSAGRGYGYTF.

The rearrangement links TRBV7-3 to TRBJ2-1, with 7 bases matching TRBD1. Trimming removed 2 bases from V and 9 bases from J; junction bases left unmatched: 10. This CDR3 comprises 15 residues. The V gene's germline CDR1 is SGHTA and CDR2 FQGTGA. The CDR3 region has the DNA TGTGCCAGCAGCTTAGCGGCCAGGGGGATAGGTGAGCAGTTCTTC. Its translation: CASSLAARGIGEQFF.

The rearrangement links TRBV5-6 to TRBJ2-3; 12 positions match TRBD2. Trimming removed 4 bases from V and 5 bases from J; junction bases left unmatched: 5. CDR3 size: 15 residues. The germline CDR1 and CDR2 sequences are SGHDT and YYEEEE. The DNA of the CDR3 is TGTGCCAGCAGCATCCTAGCGGGGGGGCAAGATACGCAGTATTTT. It codes for CASSILAGGQDTQYF.

The chain has TRBV7-9 and TRBJ1-6, with D uncertain. The CDR3 contains 13 residues. The V end was cut by 1 base, the J end by 9 bases, with 7 bases between. The germline CDR1 and CDR2 sequences are SEHNR and FQNEAQ (reference sequence). The CDR3 DNA sequence: TGTGCCAGCAGCTTAGATAGGGCTTCACCCCTCCACTTT. It is translated as CASSLDRASPLHF.

The V gene is TRBV19, the J gene TRBJ2-3; D remains unclear. The CDR3 extends over 11 amino acids. CDR1 is LNHDA, CDR2 SQIVND, per germline (reference sequence). The germline V and J ends were trimmed by 3 bases and 5 bases, with 3 bases remaining between them. The CDR3 is CASSIEDTQYF. CDR3 in DNA: TGTGCCAGTAGTATTGAAGATACGCAGTATTTT.

Notes on this clone: Other DNA sequences from this sample encode an identical CDR3 as well. This sequence joins TRBV5-1 and TRBJ2-3; D might be TRBD1 or TRBD2, each matching 6 bases. The CDR3 is 13 amino acids. With 0 bases removed from V and 6 bases from J, the gap between germline ends came to 8 bases. Germline V gene lookup returns CDR1 SGHRS and CDR2 YFSETQ. The CDR3 nucleotides read TGCGCCAGCAGCTTGGAAGGGGGGGATACGCAGTATTTT. Amino acids: CASSLEGGDTQYF.

A remark on this clone: This CDR3 is also generated by other DNA sequences in the sample. The V gene is TRBV4-2, the J gene TRBJ2-3, with 7 bases identical to TRBD2. V dropped 4 bases and J dropped 3; count of bases not matched to a gene: 1. CDR1 and CDR2 (germline): LGHNA, YNFKEQ. The CDR3 has 13 residues. CDR3 loop: CASSRGGTDTQYF. The CDR3 bases are TGTGCCAGCAGCCGGGGGGGAACAGATACGCAGTATTTT.

J is TRBJ2-7 and V is TRBV28; 10 nucleotides match TRBD1. V trimming: 5 bases; J trimming: 2 bases; junction bases outside the gene matches: 6. The CDR3 is made up of 15 amino acids. Germline V CDR1 and CDR2: MDHEN, SYDVKM. CDR3 residues: CASSTQGTGAYEQYF. CDR3 in DNA: TGTGCCAGCAGTACCCAAGGGACAGGGGCCTACGAGCAGTACTTC.

The chain employs TRBV30 and TRBJ1-2, with a tentative D call TRBD1 (5 bases). V gave up 4 bases and J gave up 8 bases, with 17 bases separating them. The germline CDR1 and CDR2 sequences are GTSNPN and SVGIG (reference sequence). This CDR3 is built from 13 residues. The CDR3 spells CAWTKGTVGGYTF. CDR3 nucleotide sequence: TGTGCCTGGACTAAAGGGACGGTTGGGGGCTACACCTTC.

V usage is TRBV7-3 and J usage is TRBJ2-5; 8 bases line up with TRBD1. The ends lost 1 base at V and 5 bases at J; junction bases unmatched: 6. This CDR3 contains 15 residues. Germline V gene data show CDR1 as SGHTA and CDR2 as FQGTGA. The CDR3, as DNA: TGTGCCAGCAGCTTAATGCAGGGGGCATTTGAGACCCAGTACTTC. Its protein is CASSLMQGAFETQYF.

The chain links TRBV19 to TRBJ1-6; D not resolved. V lost 8 bases and J lost 6, with 14 bases in between. The CDR3 has 14 amino acids. Germline CDR1 and CDR2: LNHDA and SQIVND (reference sequence). The CDR3 DNA sequence: TGTGCCAGTCGAGGGTCATGGATTAATTCACCCCTCCACTTT. The encoded protein is CASRGSWINSPLHF.

The CDR3 nucleotides read TGTGCCAGCAGTGGGACGGGGGAAAAACTGTTTTTT. This sequence encodes CASSGTGEKLFF. This chain joins TRBV2 and TRBJ1-4; D not certain. The ends were cut back, 4 bases at V and 8 bases at J, with 8 bases in the middle. This CDR3 has 12 amino acids. Germline lookup yields CDR1 SNHLY and CDR2 FYNNEI.